One T cell receptor (beta chain) is described in this entry. Its antigen is not identified. The junction differs from germline at one of its ends, possibly a read error. Sequencing used immunoSEQ multiplex PCR; TCRdb keeps in-frame clones, though not all of them. The sample consists of about 51,000 clones, 77% of them appearing once. This entry is derived from a study of radiotherapy plus CTLA-4 blockade in lung cancer. Overall study context: Objective responses were recorded in around 18% of patients, with disease control recorded in about 33%. Study-wide results and limits: Following radiotherapy plus ipilimumab, tumor-derived TCR clones expanded in the blood. Reported findings show early blood T cell clone dynamics, with interferon-beta, best predicted response.

The length of the CDR3 is 15 residues. Germline CDR1 SGDLS, CDR2 YYNGEE. This sample comprised peripheral blood, obtained from a patient treated with radiotherapy plus ipilimumab. The TCR sequence derives from a human donor with non-small cell lung cancer whose response to radiotherapy plus ipilimumab could not be evaluated. This chain connects TRBV9 to TRBJ2-1; perhaps TRBD2 as D (5 bases). The CDR3 coding sequence is TGTGCCAGCAGCCCCCGGGAACGGACCTACCATGAGCAGTTCTTC. It is translated as CASSPRERTYHEQFF.